The next 8 T cell receptor beta chains were all read from a single sample in a study of regulatory T cells in long-lasting Graves disease. In building TCR beta libraries, iRepertoire HTBI primers were used together with Arm-PCR of CDR3 regions. TCRdb processed the multiplex PCR reads anew with MiXCR; each CDR3 protein has one entry. The sample gives around 450,000 distinct CDR3 sequences, approximately 15% of which show up once; approximately 16% is in the top ten. The time point denotes: newly diagnosed GD, antithyroid drugs for less than 3 months. PBMC RNA served as the TCR library source. These data are also associated with another study on T cells in Graves' hyperthyroidism and ophthalmopathy.

Sequenced here: peripheral blood mononuclear cells (PBMCs), sampled at new diagnosis, from a patient treated with antithyroid drugs. The receptors come from a woman younger than 45 with Graves disease.

This clonotype has ten or more counts. The chain couples TRBV2 to TRBJ2-7, with 7 bases lining up with TRBD1. CDR1 is SNHLY, CDR2 FYNNEI, per germline. V was clipped by 7 bases and J by 2 bases; unmatched bases: 11. CDR3 length: 15 residues. The CDR3 loop is CASKTLRDSAYEQYF. DNA of the CDR3: TGTGCCAGCAAGACCCTCCGGGACAGTGCCTACGAGCAGTACTTC.

This clonotype was seen only a few times. The chain combines TRBV5-1 with TRBJ2-3; a weak D match, TRBD1 (6 bases). CDR1 and CDR2 from the germline V gene are SGHRS and YFSETQ. V was clipped by 0 bases and J by 0 bases, with 14 bases between them. This CDR3 spans 17 amino acids. CDR3 bases: TGCGCCAGCAGCTTGGTGTCAGGGGCTATGAGCACAGATACGCAGTATTTT. As protein: CASSLVSGAMSTDTQYF. The full variable domain, its missing parts supplied by reference TRBV5-1 and TRBJ2-3, is KAGVTQTPRYLIKTRGQQVTLSCSPISGHRSVSWYQQTPGQGLQFLFEYFSETQRNKGNFPGRFSGRQFSNSRSEMNVSTLELGDSALYLCASSLVSGAMSTDTQYFGPGTRLTVL.

This clonotype was seen just once. This may come from a read error, since a much larger clone is one base off. This rearrangement joins TRBV6-2 or TRBV6-3 to TRBJ2-5; 8 bases are shared with TRBD2. V dropped 5 bases and J dropped 11; count of bases not matched to a gene: 16. The CDR3 contains 15 residues. Germline V gene sequence: CDR1 MNHEY, CDR2 SVGEGT. This chain's CDR3 is CASSVRRTSPMEQYF. In DNA, the CDR3 is TGTGCCAGCAGTGTTAGAAGGACTAGCCCAATGGAGCAGTACTTC.

This clonotype was seen a few times. The chain is built from TRBV9 and TRBJ2-7, with 10 bases fitting TRBD2. V lost 0 bases, J lost 5 bases, and 8 bases stayed unmatched. CDR1 is SGDLS and CDR2 is YYNGEE in the germline V gene. CDR3 length: 16 amino acids. CDR3 loop: CASSVGLLGTSDEQYF. CDR3 coding DNA: TGTGCCAGCAGCGTAGGGCTTCTCGGGACTAGCGACGAGCAGTACTTC.

In this sample, this clonotype turned up many times. The chain is built from TRBV20-1 and TRBJ2-5, with 8 bases that match TRBD2. This CDR3 has 12 amino acids. The ends lost 5 bases at V and 5 bases at J; junction bases unmatched: 4. Germline lookup yields CDR1 DFQATT and CDR2 SNEGSKA (reference sequence). The CDR3 bases are TGCAGTGCTCTTGGGACTAGTGAGACCCAGTACTTC. It encodes CSALGTSETQYF.

This sequence joins TRBV28 and TRBJ2-2, with 9 positions matching TRBD2. The CDR3 is 16 residues long. CDR1 and CDR2 (germline): MDHEN, SYDVKM. After removal of 4 bases from V and 5 bases from J, the junction contained 8 bases not matched to a gene. The chain's CDR3 is CASSYLAGVWTGELFF. The CDR3 DNA sequence: TGTGCCAGCAGTTATTTAGCGGGAGTCTGGACCGGGGAGCTGTTTTTT.

This chain connects TRBV30 to TRBJ1-5; 8 bases align to TRBD1. Germline V gene data show CDR1 as GTSNPN and CDR2 as SVGIG (reference sequence). The CDR3 has 16 amino acids. After removal of 2 bases from V and 2 bases from J, the junction contained 8 bases not matched to a gene. This chain's CDR3 is CAWSTYPDRGNQPQHF. In DNA form, the CDR3 reads TGTGCCTGGAGTACCTACCCGGACAGGGGCAATCAGCCCCAGCATTTT.

The chain is built from TRBV7-2 and TRBJ2-3, with 7 nucleotides matching TRBD1. Unmatched junction bases numbered 3, after V lost 4 bases and J lost 2 bases. The CDR3 spans 14 residues. Germline CDR1 reads SGHTA; CDR2 reads FQGNSA. Here the CDR3 reads CASSSGQHTDTQYF. CDR3 nucleotides: TGTGCCAGCAGCTCGGGACAGCACACAGATACGCAGTATTTT.